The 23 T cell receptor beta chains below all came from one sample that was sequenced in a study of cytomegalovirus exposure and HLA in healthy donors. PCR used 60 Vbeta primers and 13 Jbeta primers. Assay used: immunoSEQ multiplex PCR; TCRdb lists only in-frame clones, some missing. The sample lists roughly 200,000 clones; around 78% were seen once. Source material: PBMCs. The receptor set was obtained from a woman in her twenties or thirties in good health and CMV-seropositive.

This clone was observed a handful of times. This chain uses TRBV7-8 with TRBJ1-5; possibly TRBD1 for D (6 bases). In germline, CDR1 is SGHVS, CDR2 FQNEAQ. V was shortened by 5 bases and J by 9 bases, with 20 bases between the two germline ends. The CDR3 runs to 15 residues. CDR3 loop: CASSLSPTGERPQHF. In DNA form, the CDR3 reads TGTGCCAGCAGCCTATCTCCGACAGGCGAGCGGCCCCAGCATTTT.

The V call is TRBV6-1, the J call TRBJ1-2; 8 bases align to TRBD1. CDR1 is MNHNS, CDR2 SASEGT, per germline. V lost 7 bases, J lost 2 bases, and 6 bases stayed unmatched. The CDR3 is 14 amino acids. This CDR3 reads CASNPRTGNYGYTF. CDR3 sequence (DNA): TGTGCCAGCAACCCTCGGACAGGGAACTATGGCTACACCTTC.

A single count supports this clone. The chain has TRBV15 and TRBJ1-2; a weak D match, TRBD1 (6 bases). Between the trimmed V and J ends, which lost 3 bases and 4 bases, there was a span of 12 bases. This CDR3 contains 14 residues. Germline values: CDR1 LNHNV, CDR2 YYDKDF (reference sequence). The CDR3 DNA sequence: TGTGCCACCAGCAGGGGGGCCCAGGGCTATGGCTACACCTTC. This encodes CATSRGAQGYGYTF. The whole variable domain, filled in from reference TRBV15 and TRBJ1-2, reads DAMVIQNPRYQVTQFGKPVTLSCSQTLNHNVMYWYQQKSSQAPKLLFHYYDKDFNNEADTPDNFQSRRPNTSFCFLDIRSPGLGDTAMYLCATSRGAQGYGYTFGSGTRLTVV.

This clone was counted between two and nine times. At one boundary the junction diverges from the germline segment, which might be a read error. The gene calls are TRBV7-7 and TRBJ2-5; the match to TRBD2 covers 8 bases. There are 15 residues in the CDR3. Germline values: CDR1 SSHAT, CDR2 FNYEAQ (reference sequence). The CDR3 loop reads CASSYGGAGGETQYF. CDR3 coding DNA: TGTGCTAGCAGCTACGGGGGGGCCGGGGGAGAGACCCAGTACTTC.

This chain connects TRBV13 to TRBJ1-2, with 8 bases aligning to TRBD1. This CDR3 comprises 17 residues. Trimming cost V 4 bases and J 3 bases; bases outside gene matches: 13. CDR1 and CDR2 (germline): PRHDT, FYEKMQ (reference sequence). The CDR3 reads CASSSATTRGHYYGYTF. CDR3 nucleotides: TGTGCCAGCAGCTCGGCGACAACCAGGGGGCATTACTATGGCTACACCTTC.

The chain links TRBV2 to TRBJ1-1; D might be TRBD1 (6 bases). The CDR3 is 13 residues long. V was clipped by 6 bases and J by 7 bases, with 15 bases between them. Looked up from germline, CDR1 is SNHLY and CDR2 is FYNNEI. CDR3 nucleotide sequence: TGTGCCAGCAGCTATATATGGACAGATGAAGCTTTCTTT. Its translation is CASSYIWTDEAFF. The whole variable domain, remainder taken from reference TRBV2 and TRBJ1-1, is EPEVTQTPSHQVTQMGQEVILRCVPISNHLYFYWYRQILGQKVEFLVSFYNNEISEKSEIFDDQFSVERPDGSNFTLKIRSTKLEDSAMYFCASSYIWTDEAFFGQGTRLTVV.

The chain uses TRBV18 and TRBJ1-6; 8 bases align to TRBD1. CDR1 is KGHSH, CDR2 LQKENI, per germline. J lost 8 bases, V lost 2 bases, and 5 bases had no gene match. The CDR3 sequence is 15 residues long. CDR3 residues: CASSPEAGGDSPLHF. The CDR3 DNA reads TGTGCCAGCTCACCAGAGGCAGGGGGCGATTCACCCCTCCACTTT.

The CDR3 spells CASSSDTGANVLTF. DNA of the CDR3: TGTGCCAGCAGCTCGGACACTGGGGCCAACGTCCTGACTTTC. V usage is TRBV7-9 and J usage is TRBJ2-6; a possible D gene is TRBD1 (5 bases). Trimming removed 4 bases at V and 2 bases at J, with 6 bases between. The CDR3 has 14 residues. Germline V lookup: CDR1 SEHNR, CDR2 FQNEAQ (reference sequence).

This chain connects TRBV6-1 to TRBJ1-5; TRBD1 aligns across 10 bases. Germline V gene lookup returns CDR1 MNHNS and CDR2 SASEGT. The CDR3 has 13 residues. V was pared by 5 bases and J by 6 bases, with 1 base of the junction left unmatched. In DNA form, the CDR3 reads TGTGCCAGCAGTCGGGACAGGGGTCAGCCCCAGCATTTT. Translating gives CASSRDRGQPQHF.

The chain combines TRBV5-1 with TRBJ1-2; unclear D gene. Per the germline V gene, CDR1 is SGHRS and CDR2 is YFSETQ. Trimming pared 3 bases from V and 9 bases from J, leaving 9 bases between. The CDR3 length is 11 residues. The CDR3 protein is CASSSDWRYTF. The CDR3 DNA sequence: TGCGCCAGCAGCTCGGACTGGCGCTACACCTTC. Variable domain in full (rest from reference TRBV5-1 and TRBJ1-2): KAGVTQTPRYLIKTRGQQVTLSCSPISGHRSVSWYQQTPGQGLQFLFEYFSETQRNKGNFPGRFSGRQFSNSRSEMNVSTLELGDSALYLCASSSDWRYTFGSGTRLTVV.

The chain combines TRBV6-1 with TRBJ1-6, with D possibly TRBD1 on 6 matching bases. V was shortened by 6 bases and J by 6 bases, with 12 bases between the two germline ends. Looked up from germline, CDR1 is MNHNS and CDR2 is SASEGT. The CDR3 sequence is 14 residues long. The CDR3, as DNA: TGTGCCAGCAGATTTGACAGGCTTAATTCACCCCTCCACTTT. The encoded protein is CASRFDRLNSPLHF.

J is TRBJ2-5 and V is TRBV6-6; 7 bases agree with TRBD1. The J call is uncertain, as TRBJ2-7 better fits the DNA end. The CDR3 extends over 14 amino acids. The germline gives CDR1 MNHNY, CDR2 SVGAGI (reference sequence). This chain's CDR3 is CASSLDRLTYEQYF. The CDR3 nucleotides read TGTGCCAGCAGTTTGGACAGGTTAACCTACGAGCAGTACTTC.

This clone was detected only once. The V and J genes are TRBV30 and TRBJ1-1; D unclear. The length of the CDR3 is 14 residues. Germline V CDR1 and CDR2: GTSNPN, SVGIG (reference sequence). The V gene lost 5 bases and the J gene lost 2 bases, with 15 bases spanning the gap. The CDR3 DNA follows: TGTGCCTGGGCCTCCTCCTACCTTAACACTGAAGCTTTCTTT. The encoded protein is CAWASSYLNTEAFF.

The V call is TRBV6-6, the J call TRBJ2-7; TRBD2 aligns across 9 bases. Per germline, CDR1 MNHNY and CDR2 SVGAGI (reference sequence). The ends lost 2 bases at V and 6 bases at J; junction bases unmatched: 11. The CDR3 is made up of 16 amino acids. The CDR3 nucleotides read TGTGCCAGCAGTTACGGTGGTAGCGGGAGACTTAGCGAGCAGTACTTC. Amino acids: CASSYGGSGRLSEQYF.

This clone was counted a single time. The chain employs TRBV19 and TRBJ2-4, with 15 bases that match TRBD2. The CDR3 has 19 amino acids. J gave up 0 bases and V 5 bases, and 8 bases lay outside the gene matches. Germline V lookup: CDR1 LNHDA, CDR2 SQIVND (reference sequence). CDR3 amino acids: CASSAGLAGGLLAKNIQYF. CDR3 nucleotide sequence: TGTGCCAGTAGTGCAGGACTAGCGGGGGGGCTACTAGCCAAAAACATTCAGTACTTC.

The CDR3 DNA reads TGTGCCAGCAGTAGGACTAGCTACACCGGGGAGCTGTTTTTT. It is translated as CASSRTSYTGELFF. The rearrangement links TRBV2 to TRBJ2-2; 8 nucleotides match TRBD2. The V and J ends lost 5 bases and 3 bases, in that order; junction bases with no gene match: 2. The germline CDR1 and CDR2 sequences are SNHLY and FYNNEI. The CDR3 totals 14 residues.

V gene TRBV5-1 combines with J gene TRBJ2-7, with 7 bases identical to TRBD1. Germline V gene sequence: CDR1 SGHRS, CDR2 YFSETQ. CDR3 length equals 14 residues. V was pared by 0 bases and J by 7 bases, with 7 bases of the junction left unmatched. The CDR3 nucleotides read TGCGCCAGCAGCTTGGCCGGGACAGTTGAAGAGCAGTACTTC. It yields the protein CASSLAGTVEEQYF. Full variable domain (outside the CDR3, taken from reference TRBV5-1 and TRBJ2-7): KAGVTQTPRYLIKTRGQQVTLSCSPISGHRSVSWYQQTPGQGLQFLFEYFSETQRNKGNFPGRFSGRQFSNSRSEMNVSTLELGDSALYLCASSLAGTVEEQYFGPGTRLTVT.

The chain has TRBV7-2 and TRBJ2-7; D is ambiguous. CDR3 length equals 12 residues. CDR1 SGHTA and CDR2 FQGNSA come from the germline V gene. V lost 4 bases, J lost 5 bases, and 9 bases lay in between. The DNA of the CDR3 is TGTGCCAGCAGCTCCCTCCTCCACGAGCAGTACTTC. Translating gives CASSSLLHEQYF. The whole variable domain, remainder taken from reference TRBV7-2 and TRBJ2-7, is GAGVSQSPSNKVTEKGKDVELRCDPISGHTALYWYRQSLGQGLEFLIYFQGNSAPDKSGLPSDRFSAERTGGSVSTLTIQRTQQEDSAVYLCASSSLLHEQYFGPGTRLTVT.

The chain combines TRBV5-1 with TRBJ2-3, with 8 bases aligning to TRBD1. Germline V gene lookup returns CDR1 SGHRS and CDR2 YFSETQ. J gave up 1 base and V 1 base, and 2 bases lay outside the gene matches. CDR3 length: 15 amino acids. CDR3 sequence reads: CASSLMGQGTDTQYF. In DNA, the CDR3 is TGCGCCAGCAGCTTGATGGGACAGGGCACAGATACGCAGTATTTT.

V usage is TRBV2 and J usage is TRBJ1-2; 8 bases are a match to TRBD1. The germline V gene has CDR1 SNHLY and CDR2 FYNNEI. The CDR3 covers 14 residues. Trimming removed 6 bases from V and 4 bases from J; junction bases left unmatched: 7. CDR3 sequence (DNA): TGTGCCAGCAGACAAAGGACAGGGTTCTATGGCTACACCTTC. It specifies CASRQRTGFYGYTF.

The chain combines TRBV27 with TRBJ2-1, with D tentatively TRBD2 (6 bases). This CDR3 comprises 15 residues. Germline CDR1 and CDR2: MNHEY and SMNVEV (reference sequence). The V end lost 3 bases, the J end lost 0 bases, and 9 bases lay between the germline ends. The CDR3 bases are TGTGCCAGCAGTTTGTGGCGGGACTCCTACAATGAGCAGTTCTTC. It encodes CASSLWRDSYNEQFF.

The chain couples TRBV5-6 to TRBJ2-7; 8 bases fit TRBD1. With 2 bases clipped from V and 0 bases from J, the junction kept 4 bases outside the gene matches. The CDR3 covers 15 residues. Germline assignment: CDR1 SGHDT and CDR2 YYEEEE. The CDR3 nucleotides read TGTGCCAGCAGCTTAGTGGACAGGGACTCCTACGAGCAGTACTTC. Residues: CASSLVDRDSYEQYF.

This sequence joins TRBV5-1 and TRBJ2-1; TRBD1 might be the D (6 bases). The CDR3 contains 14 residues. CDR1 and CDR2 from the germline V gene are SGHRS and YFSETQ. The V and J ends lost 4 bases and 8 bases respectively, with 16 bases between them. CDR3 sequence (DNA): TGCGCCAGCAGCCTGAACGCAGGGGCCCATGAGCAGTTCTTC. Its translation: CASSLNAGAHEQFF.